Below are 27 T cell receptor beta chains sequenced from a single sample in a study of blood T cell repertoires in COVID-19 (TCRdb year 2020). Library construction relied on the immunoSEQ multiplex PCR assay. TCRdb's version of the immuneACCESS table is confined to in-frame rearrangements and falls short of the full clone set. An unresolved V gene accounts for under half of the shortfall where checked; the remainder is of unknown origin. For this sample there are fewer than 250,000 clones; 70% to 90% appear just once. In total, the top ten clones hold under 4.5% of the sample. Sample: peripheral blood. These receptors came from a man aged 50 to 59 with acute or convalescent COVID-19.

The chain combines TRBV9 with TRBJ1-2, with D perhaps TRBD1 (5 bases). Per the germline V gene, CDR1 is SGDLS and CDR2 is YYNGEE. V lost 3 bases, J lost 0 bases, and 12 bases lay in between. The CDR3 spans 15 residues. The CDR3 protein is CASSAGGSPNYGYTF. The CDR3, as DNA: TGTGCCAGCAGCGCCGGGGGAAGCCCTAACTATGGCTACACCTTC.

Concerning this clone itself: The junction departs from the called germline gene at one end, perhaps through a read error. Other DNA variants within this sample encode the same CDR3. The chain combines TRBV6-5 with TRBJ1-2; tentative D call: TRBD1 (5 bases). CDR1 is MNHEY, CDR2 SVGAGI, per germline. The CDR3 loop spans 13 amino acids. This chain's CDR3 is CASRSPGLGIYTF. The CDR3 bases are TGTGCCAGCAGGTCGCCGGGACTGGGGATTTACACCTTT.

The chain carries TRBV11-2 and TRBJ1-2; possible D gene TRBD1, 5 bases. This CDR3 has 15 residues. Germline assignment: CDR1 SGHAT and CDR2 FQNNGV. With 5 bases removed from V and 1 base from J, the gap between germline ends came to 14 bases. The CDR3 sequence: CASSLDSALNYGYTF. The CDR3 DNA sequence: TGTGCCAGCAGCCTTGACAGTGCGCTTAACTATGGCTACACCTTC.

This sequence joins TRBV6-5 and TRBJ2-7; D perhaps matches TRBD1 (6 bases). V lost 6 bases, J lost 4 bases, and 16 bases lay in between. The germline gives CDR1 MNHEY, CDR2 SVGAGI. This CDR3 is 14 amino acids long. The CDR3 region has the DNA TGTGCCAGCAGCGCTACAGGGTGGGGATACGAGCAGTACTTC. It encodes CASSATGWGYEQYF.

The chain carries TRBV6-5 and TRBJ2-3, with 9 bases lining up with TRBD1. Germline lookup yields CDR1 MNHEY and CDR2 SVGAGI. V gave up 4 bases and J gave up 3 bases; unmatched junction bases: 2. The CDR3 totals 14 residues. CDR3 bases: TGTGCCAGCAGTTCGGACAGGGGAACAGATACGCAGTATTTT. This encodes CASSSDRGTDTQYF.

This chain joins TRBV24-1 and TRBJ2-7; TRBD1 matches at 7 bases. This CDR3 spans 13 amino acids. V dropped 9 bases and J dropped 0; count of bases not matched to a gene: 4. The germline V gene has CDR1 KGHDR and CDR2 SFDVKD. CDR3 residues: CATSGTASYEQYF. CDR3 coding DNA: TGTGCCACCTCCGGGACAGCCTCCTACGAGCAGTACTTC.

V gene TRBV28 combines with J gene TRBJ1-6; TRBD1 aligns across 8 bases. The CDR3 extends over 14 amino acids. Trimming removed 6 bases from V and 9 bases from J; junction bases left unmatched: 7. In germline, CDR1 is MDHEN, CDR2 SYDVKM. CDR3 region: CASRGGQEFSPLHF. The CDR3 coding sequence is TGTGCCAGCAGGGGGGGACAGGAGTTTTCACCCCTCCACTTT.

The genes are TRBV3-1 (or the pseudogene TRBV3-2) and TRBJ2-7; D is undetermined. Looked up from germline, CDR1 is LGHDT and CDR2 is YNNKEL (reference sequence). The CDR3 has 13 residues. V was pared by 3 bases and J by 0 bases, with 6 bases between. CDR3 region: CASSHTSSYEQYF. The CDR3 bases are TGTGCCAGCAGCCATACGAGCTCCTACGAGCAGTACTTC.

The chain recombines TRBV19 with TRBJ1-5, with 7 bases that match TRBD1. The V and J ends lost 7 bases and 0 bases, in that order; junction bases with no gene match: 15. Per the germline V gene, CDR1 is LNHDA and CDR2 is SQIVND (reference sequence). This CDR3 spans 18 amino acids. The CDR3 loop reads CASKRWWGQFDSNQPQHF. The CDR3, as DNA: TGTGCCAGTAAACGTTGGTGGGGACAGTTTGATAGCAATCAGCCCCAGCATTTT. Full variable domain (rest looked up from reference TRBV19 and TRBJ1-5): DGGITQSPKYLFRKEGQNVTLSCEQNLNHDAMYWYRQDPGQGLRLIYYSQIVNDFQKGDIAEGYSVSREKKESFPLTVTSAQKNPTAFYLCASKRWWGQFDSNQPQHFGDGTRLSIL.

V is TRBV27 and J is TRBJ1-1, with D possibly TRBD1 on 6 matching bases. The CDR3 consists of 16 residues. The V end was cut by 6 bases, the J end by 0 bases, with 17 bases between. The germline CDR1 and CDR2 sequences are MNHEY and SMNVEV (reference sequence). DNA for the CDR3: TGTGCCAGCAGAACCACTCCCAGGGGACTGAACACTGAAGCTTTCTTT. Protein product: CASRTTPRGLNTEAFF.

This clone was detected only once. This chain connects TRBV12-3 or TRBV12-4 to TRBJ2-1, with a possible D match to TRBD1 (6 bases). Trimming left V 5 bases short and J 8 bases short, with 10 bases between. The CDR3 consists of 12 residues. CDR3 bases: TGTGCCAGCAGTCAGTACAGGGATGAGCAGTTCTTC. Protein: CASSQYRDEQFF.

The rearrangement joins TRBV5-5 to TRBJ1-2; D unresolved. Trimming removed 0 bases from V and 4 bases from J, with 7 bases in between. CDR1 is SGHKS, CDR2 YYEKEE, per germline (reference sequence). The CDR3 contains 13 residues. The CDR3 region has the DNA TGTGCCAGCAGCTTGGGAGGGCCCTATGGCTACACCTTC. This encodes CASSLGGPYGYTF.

The rearrangement links TRBV28 to TRBJ1-5; possibly TRBD1 for D (6 bases). V lost 3 bases, J lost 13 bases, and 13 bases lay in between. The CDR3 sequence is 12 residues long. From germline, CDR1 is MDHEN and CDR2 SYDVKM. The CDR3 DNA sequence: TGTGCCAGCAGTTTCCAGACAGGAAGACAGCATTTT. It encodes CASSFQTGRQHF.

The chain joins TRBV5-1 to TRBJ2-7; D possibly corresponds to TRBD1 (6 bases). The CDR3 runs 13 residues. With 4 bases removed from V and 6 bases from J, the gap between germline ends came to 14 bases. Germline CDR1 reads SGHRS; CDR2 reads YFSETQ. CDR3 DNA: TGCGCCAGCAGCCCCAGGGGACCGGGCGAGCAGTACTTC. Translating it yields CASSPRGPGEQYF.

CDR3 region: CAWSEDREATEAFF. In DNA, the CDR3 is TGTGCCTGGAGTGAGGACAGGGAGGCCACTGAAGCTTTCTTT. The chain carries TRBV30 and TRBJ1-1; the match to TRBD1 covers 8 bases. The CDR3 sequence is 14 residues long. Germline CDR1 is GTSNPN and CDR2 is SVGIG (reference sequence). The junction had 5 bases not matched to a gene; V was cut back by 1 base and J by 4 bases. The whole variable domain, filled in from reference TRBV30 and TRBJ1-1, reads SQTIHQWPATLVQPVGSPLSLECTVEGTSNPNLYWYRQAAGRGLQLLFYSVGIGQISSEVPQNLSASRPQDRQFILSSKKLLLSDSGFYLCAWSEDREATEAFFGQGTRLTVV.

This chain connects TRBV12-3 or TRBV12-4 to TRBJ1-1, with no clear D. This CDR3 spans 13 amino acids. V gave up 8 bases and J gave up 3 bases, with 13 bases separating them. CDR3 coding DNA: TGTGCCAGCTCGTTTGGCGGGTACACTGAAGCTTTCTTT. As protein: CASSFGGYTEAFF.

V usage is TRBV14 and J usage is TRBJ1-4; TRBD1 matches at 7 bases. Trimming removed 10 bases from V and 2 bases from J; junction bases left unmatched: 22. The CDR3 is 19 residues long. Germline loops: CDR1 SGHDN, CDR2 FVKESK. CDR3 protein: CAIPQGGRLLAETNEKLFF. The CDR3 DNA sequence: TGTGCCATCCCTCAAGGGGGCAGGTTACTGGCGGAGACTAATGAAAAACTGTTTTTT.

The CDR3 DNA is TGTGCCAGCAGTTTTCCAGGGGACACTGAAGCTTTCTTT. Its translation: CASSFPGDTEAFF. V is TRBV27 and J is TRBJ1-1; possibly TRBD1 for D (6 bases). This CDR3 is 13 amino acids long. Per germline, CDR1 MNHEY and CDR2 SMNVEV (reference sequence). Trimming pared 3 bases from V and 3 bases from J, leaving 8 bases between.

The chain is built from TRBV19 and TRBJ1-1, with a possible D match to TRBD1 (6 bases). The CDR3 is made up of 15 amino acids. Per the germline V gene, CDR1 is LNHDA and CDR2 is SQIVND (reference sequence). Trimming took 3 bases from V and 2 from J, leaving 13 bases between them. As DNA, the CDR3 is TGTGCCAGTAGTATTTCCGGGACACCCAACACTGAAGCTTTCTTT. Translating it yields CASSISGTPNTEAFF.

The chain links TRBV7-9 to TRBJ1-1; no clear D gene. With 2 bases removed from V and 5 bases from J, the gap between germline ends came to 18 bases. Germline V lookup: CDR1 SEHNR, CDR2 FQNEAQ (reference sequence). The CDR3 is 16 residues long. Here the CDR3 DNA reads TGTGCCAGCAGCTTAATGTTCGTGTCTGGAGGGACTGAAGCTTTCTTT. It is translated as CASSLMFVSGGTEAFF.

The chain has TRBV27 and TRBJ2-1; D unclear. Germline values: CDR1 MNHEY, CDR2 SMNVEV (reference sequence). Trimming took off 2 bases at V and 7 bases at J, with 9 bases between the two ends. CDR3 size: 13 residues. Here the CDR3 reads CASSLTPWNEQFF. The CDR3 DNA reads as TGTGCCAGCAGTTTAACTCCCTGGAATGAGCAGTTCTTC.

In the case of this clone: The junction does not match germline at one end; this may be a read error. The rearrangement links TRBV10-3 to TRBJ2-7; no clear D. CDR1 and CDR2 (germline): ENHRY, SYGVKD. The length of the CDR3 is 13 residues. The DNA of the CDR3 is TGTGCCAACAGTGCGACACCATCCTACGAGCAGTACTTC. Amino acid sequence: CANSATPSYEQYF.

V usage is TRBV7-9 and J usage is TRBJ2-3, with 8 bases aligning to TRBD1. The CDR3 is made up of 15 amino acids. Germline V gene data show CDR1 as SEHNR and CDR2 as FQNEAQ (reference sequence). Trimming took 4 bases from V and 2 from J; bases not matched to a gene: 5. CDR3 protein: CASSSGTGDTDTQYF. The CDR3 DNA is TGTGCCAGCAGCTCCGGGACAGGTGACACAGATACGCAGTATTTT.

This chain uses TRBV7-8 with TRBJ1-5; D is undetermined. Trimming stripped 1 base from V and 2 bases from J, with 9 bases between. This CDR3 has 15 residues. Germline CDR1 is SGHVS and CDR2 is FQNEAQ. The CDR3 nucleotides are TGTGCCAGCAGCTTAGTGTCCCGGGGCAATCAGCCCCAGCATTTT. Translation: CASSLVSRGNQPQHF.

The CDR3 reads CASSPRTAAAQELFF. In nucleotides, the CDR3 is TGTGCCAGCTCACCTCGGACAGCCGCGGCGCAGGAACTGTTTTTT. The gene calls are TRBV18 and TRBJ1-4; perhaps TRBD1 as D (6 bases). CDR3 length equals 15 residues. Germline CDR1 and CDR2: KGHSH and LQKENI. The ends were cut back, 3 bases at V and 12 bases at J, with 20 bases in the middle.

The V and J genes are TRBV27 and TRBJ2-1, with 8 positions matching TRBD2. V dropped 2 bases and J dropped 9; count of bases not matched to a gene: 9. The germline V gene has CDR1 MNHEY and CDR2 SMNVEV (reference sequence). CDR3 length: 15 amino acids. The DNA of the CDR3 is TGTGCCAGCAGTTTAGGTGGCGGGGGGTCCGTTGAGCAGTTCTTC. This gives the protein CASSLGGGGSVEQFF.

The chain uses TRBV6-5 and TRBJ1-4; 9 positions agree with TRBD1. This CDR3 comprises 15 residues. The germline V gene encodes CDR1 MNHEY and CDR2 SVGAGI. J gave up 5 bases and V 2 bases, and 3 bases lay outside the gene matches. The CDR3 spells CASSYGGQGNEKLFF. Written as DNA, the CDR3 is TGTGCCAGCAGTTACGGGGGACAGGGAAATGAAAAACTGTTTTTT.